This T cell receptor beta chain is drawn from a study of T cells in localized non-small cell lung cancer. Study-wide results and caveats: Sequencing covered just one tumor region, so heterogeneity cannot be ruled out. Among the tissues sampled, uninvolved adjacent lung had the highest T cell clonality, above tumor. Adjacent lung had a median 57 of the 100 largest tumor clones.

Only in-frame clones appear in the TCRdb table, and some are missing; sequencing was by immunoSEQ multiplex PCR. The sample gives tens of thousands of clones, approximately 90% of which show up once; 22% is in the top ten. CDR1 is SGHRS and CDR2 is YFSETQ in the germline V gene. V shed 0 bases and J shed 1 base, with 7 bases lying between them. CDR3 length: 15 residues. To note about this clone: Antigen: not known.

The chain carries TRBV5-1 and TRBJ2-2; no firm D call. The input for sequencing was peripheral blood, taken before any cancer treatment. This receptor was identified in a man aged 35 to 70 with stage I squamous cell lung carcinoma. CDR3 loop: CASSLGHLNTGELFF. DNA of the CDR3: TGCGCCAGCAGCTTGGGACATTTGAACACCGGGGAGCTGTTTTTT.